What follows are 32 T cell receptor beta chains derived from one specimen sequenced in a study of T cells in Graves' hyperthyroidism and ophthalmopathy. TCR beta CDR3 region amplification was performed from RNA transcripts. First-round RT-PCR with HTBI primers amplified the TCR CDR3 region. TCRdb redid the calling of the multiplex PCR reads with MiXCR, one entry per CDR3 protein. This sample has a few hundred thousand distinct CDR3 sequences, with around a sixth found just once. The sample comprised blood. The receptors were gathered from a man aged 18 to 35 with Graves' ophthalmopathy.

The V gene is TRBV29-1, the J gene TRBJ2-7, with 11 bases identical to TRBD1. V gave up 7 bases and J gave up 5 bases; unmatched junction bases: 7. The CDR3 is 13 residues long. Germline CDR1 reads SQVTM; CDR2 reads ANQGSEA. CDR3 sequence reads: CSAGTGGLDEQYF. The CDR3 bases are TGCAGCGCCGGGACAGGGGGGCTCGACGAGCAGTACTTC.

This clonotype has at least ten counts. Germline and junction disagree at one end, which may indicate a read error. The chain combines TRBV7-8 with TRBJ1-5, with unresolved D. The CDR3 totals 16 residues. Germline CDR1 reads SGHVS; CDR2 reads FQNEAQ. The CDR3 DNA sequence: TGTGCCAGCACCTTAGGTGGGATGGTAGACAATCAGCCCCAGCATTTT. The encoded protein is CASTLGGMVDNQPQHF.

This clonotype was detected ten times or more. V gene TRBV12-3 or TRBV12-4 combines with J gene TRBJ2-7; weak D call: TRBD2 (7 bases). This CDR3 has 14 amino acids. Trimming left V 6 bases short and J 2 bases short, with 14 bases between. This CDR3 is CASSRGDIPYEQYF. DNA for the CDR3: TGTGCCAGCAGCCGGGGGGACATACCCTACGAGCAGTACTTC.

The DNA of the CDR3 is TGTGCCAGCACCAAATTCGGGACGGGATATGGCTACACCTTC. Amino acids: CASTKFGTGYGYTF. The chain uses TRBV7-9 and TRBJ1-2; D may be TRBD1 (5 bases). The germline gives CDR1 SEHNR, CDR2 FQNEAQ (reference sequence). V shed 7 bases and J shed 5 bases, with 17 bases lying between them. The CDR3 covers 14 residues.

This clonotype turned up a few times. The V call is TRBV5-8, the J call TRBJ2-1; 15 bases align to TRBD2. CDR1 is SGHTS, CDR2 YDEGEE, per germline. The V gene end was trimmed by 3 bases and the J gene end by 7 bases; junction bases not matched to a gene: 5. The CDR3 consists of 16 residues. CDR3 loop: CASSWGLAGGINEQFF. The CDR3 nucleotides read TGTGCCAGCAGCTGGGGACTAGCGGGAGGAATAAATGAGCAGTTCTTC.

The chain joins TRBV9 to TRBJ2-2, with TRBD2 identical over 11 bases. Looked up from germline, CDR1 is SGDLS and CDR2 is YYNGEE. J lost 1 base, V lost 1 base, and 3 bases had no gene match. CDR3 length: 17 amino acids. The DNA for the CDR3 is TGTGCCAGCAGCGTAACCCTAGCGGGGGGGAACACCGGGGAGCTGTTTTTT. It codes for CASSVTLAGGNTGELFF. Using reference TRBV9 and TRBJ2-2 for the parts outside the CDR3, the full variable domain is DSGVTQTPKHLITATGQRVTLRCSPRSGDLSVYWYQQSLDQGLQFLIQYYNGEERAKGNILERFSAQQFPDLHSELNLSSLELGDSALYFCASSVTLAGGNTGELFFGEGSRLTVL.

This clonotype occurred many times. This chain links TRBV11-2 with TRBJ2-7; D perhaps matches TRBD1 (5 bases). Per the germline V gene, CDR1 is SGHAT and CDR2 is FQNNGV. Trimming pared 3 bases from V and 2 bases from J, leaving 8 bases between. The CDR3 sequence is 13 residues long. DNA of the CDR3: TGTGCCAGCAGCTTCTCCAGGGCCTACGAGCAGTACTTC. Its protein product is CASSFSRAYEQYF.

CDR3 in DNA: TGTGCCAGCGCGAAACATGTAGACAATGAGCAGTTCTTC. Translation: CASAKHVDNEQFF. The rearrangement links TRBV25-1 to TRBJ2-1; D remains ambiguous. This CDR3 comprises 13 residues. Trimming removed 8 bases at V and 5 bases at J, with 13 bases between. Per the germline V gene, CDR1 is MGHDK and CDR2 is SYGVNS.

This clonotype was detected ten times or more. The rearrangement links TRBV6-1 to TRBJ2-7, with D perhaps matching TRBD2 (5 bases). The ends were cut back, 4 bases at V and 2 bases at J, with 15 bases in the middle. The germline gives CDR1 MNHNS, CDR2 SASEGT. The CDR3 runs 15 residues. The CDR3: CASSGMTMLPYEQYF. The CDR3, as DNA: TGTGCCAGCAGTGGGATGACTATGCTTCCCTACGAGCAGTACTTC.

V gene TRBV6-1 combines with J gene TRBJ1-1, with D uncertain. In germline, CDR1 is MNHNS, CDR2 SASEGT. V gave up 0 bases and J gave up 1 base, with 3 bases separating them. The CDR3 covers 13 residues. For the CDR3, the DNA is TGTGCCAGCAGTGAAGCTAGGAACACTGAAGCTTTCTTT. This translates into CASSEARNTEAFF.

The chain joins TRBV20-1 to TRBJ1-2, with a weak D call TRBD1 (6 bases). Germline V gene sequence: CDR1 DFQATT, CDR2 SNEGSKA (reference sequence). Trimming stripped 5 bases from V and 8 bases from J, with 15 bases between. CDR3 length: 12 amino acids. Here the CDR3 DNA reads TGCAGTGCTTATGCCACAGGGCGCGGCTACACCTTC. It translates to CSAYATGRGYTF.

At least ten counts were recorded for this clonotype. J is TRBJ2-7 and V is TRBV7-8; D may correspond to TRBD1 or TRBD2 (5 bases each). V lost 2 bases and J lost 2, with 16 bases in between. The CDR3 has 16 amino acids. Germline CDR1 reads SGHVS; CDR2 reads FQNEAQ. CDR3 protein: CASSLQRGELTYEQYF. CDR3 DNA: TGTGCCAGCAGCTTACAGAGGGGTGAGCTCACCTACGAGCAGTACTTC. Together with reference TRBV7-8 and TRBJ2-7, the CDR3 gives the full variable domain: GAGVSQSPRYKVAKRGQDVALRCDPISGHVSLFWYQQALGQGPEFLTYFQNEAQLDKSGLPSDRFFAERPEGSVSTLKIQRTQQEDSAVYLCASSLQRGELTYEQYFGPGTRLTVT.

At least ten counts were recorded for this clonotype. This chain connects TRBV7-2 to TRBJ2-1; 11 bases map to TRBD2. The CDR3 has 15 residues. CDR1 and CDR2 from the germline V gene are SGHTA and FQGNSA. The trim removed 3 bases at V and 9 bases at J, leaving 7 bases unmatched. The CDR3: CASSLNSGGALEQFF. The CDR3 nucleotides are TGTGCCAGCAGCTTGAATAGCGGGGGGGCACTTGAGCAGTTCTTC. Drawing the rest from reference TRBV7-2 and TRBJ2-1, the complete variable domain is GAGVSQSPSNKVTEKGKDVELRCDPISGHTALYWYRQSLGQGLEFLIYFQGNSAPDKSGLPSDRFSAERTGGSVSTLTIQRTQQEDSAVYLCASSLNSGGALEQFFGPGTRLTVL.

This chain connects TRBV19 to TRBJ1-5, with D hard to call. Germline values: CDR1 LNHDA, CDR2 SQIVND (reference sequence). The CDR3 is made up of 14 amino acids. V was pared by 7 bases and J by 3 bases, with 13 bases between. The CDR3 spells CASNEGYFNQPQHF. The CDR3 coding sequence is TGTGCCAGTAATGAGGGATACTTCAATCAGCCCCAGCATTTT.

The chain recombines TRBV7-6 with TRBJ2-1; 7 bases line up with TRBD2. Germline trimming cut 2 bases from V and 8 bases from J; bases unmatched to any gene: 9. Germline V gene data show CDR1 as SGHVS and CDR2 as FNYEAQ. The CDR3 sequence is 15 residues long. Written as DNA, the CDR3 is TGTGCCAGCAGCTTAATTGGGGCGGGGGTTGATGAGCAGTTCTTC. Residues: CASSLIGAGVDEQFF.

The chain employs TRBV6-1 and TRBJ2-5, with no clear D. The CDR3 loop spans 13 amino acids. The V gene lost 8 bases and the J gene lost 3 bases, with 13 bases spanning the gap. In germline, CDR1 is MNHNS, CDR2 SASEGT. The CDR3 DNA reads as TGTGCCAGCCAGATTGTACCGAAAGAGACCCAGTACTTC. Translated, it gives CASQIVPKETQYF.

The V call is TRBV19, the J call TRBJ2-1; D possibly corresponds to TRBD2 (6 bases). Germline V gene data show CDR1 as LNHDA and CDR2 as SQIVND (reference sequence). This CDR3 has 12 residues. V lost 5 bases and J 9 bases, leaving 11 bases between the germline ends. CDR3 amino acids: CASSGGEIEQFF. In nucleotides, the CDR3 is TGTGCCAGTAGTGGAGGGGAAATTGAGCAGTTCTTC.

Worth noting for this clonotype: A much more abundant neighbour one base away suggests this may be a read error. CDR3 DNA: TGTGCCAGCGGCGCAGGGAACACTGAAGCTTTCTTT. Amino acids: CASGAGNTEAFF. The V and J genes are TRBV3-1 and TRBJ1-1; D gene uncertain. Germline CDR1 LGHDT, CDR2 YNNKEL (reference sequence). The ends were cut back, 8 bases at V and 1 base at J, with 8 bases in the middle. This CDR3 region has 12 residues.

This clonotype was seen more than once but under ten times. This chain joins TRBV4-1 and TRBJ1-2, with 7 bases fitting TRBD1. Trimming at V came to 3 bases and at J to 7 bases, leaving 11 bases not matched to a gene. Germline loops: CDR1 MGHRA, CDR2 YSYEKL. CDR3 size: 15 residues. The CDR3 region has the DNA TGCGCCAGCAGCCATATTTCAGGGGGGGAGACTGGCTACACCTTC. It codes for CASSHISGGETGYTF.

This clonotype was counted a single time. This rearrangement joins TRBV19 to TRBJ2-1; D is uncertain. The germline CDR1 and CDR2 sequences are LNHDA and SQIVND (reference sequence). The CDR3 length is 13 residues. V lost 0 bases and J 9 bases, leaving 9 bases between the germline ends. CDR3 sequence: CASSIDKTTEQFF. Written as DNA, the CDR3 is TGTGCCAGTAGTATAGATAAGACAACTGAGCAGTTCTTC.

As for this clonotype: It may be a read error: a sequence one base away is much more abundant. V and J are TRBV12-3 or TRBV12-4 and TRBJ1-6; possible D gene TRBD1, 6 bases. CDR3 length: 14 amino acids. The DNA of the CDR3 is TGTGCCGGCAGTGACAGGTCTGGGGATTCACCCCTCCACTTT. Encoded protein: CAGSDRSGDSPLHF.

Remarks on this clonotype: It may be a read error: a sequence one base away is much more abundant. The CDR3 is CASSLGGAGCETQYF. The CDR3 DNA reads as TGTGCCAGCAGCTTAGGGGGGGCAGGGTGCGAGACCCAGTACTTC. The chain links TRBV7-2 to TRBJ2-5; D could derive from TRBD1 or TRBD2 (6 bases each). The V gene's germline CDR1 is SGHTA and CDR2 FQGNSA. Trimming took 1 base from V and 5 from J, leaving 14 bases between them. There are 15 residues in the CDR3.

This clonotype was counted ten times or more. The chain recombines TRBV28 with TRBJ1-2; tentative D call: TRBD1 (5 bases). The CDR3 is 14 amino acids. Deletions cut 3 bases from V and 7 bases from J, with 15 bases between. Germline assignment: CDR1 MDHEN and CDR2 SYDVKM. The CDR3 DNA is TGTGCCAGCAGTTTTGCGGGGGTGGACTTTGGCTACACCTTC. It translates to CASSFAGVDFGYTF.

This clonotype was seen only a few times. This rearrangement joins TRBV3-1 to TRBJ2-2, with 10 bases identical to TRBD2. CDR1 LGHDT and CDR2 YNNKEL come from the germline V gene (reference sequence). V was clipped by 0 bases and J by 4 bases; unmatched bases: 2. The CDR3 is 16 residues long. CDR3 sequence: CASSQELAGLTGELFF. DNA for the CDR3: TGTGCCAGCAGCCAAGAACTAGCGGGACTCACCGGGGAGCTGTTTTTT.

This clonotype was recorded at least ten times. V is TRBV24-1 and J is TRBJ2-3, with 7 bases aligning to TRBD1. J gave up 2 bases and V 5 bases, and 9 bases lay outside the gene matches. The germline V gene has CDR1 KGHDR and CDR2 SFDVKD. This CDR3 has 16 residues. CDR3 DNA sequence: TGTGCCACCAGTGCCCAGGACAGGTCCCTCACAGATACGCAGTATTTT. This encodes CATSAQDRSLTDTQYF.

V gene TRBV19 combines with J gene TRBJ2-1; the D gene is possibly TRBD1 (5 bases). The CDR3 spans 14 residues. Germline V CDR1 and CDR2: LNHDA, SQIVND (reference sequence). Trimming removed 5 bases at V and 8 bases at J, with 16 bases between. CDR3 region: CASSLPREGDEQFF. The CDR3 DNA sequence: TGTGCCAGTAGTCTGCCCAGGGAAGGCGATGAGCAGTTCTTC.

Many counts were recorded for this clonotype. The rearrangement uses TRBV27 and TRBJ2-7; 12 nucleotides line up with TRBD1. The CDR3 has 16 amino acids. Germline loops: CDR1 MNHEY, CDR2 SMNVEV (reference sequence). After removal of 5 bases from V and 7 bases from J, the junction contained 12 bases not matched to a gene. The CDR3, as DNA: TGTGCCAGCAGTCCCGGGACAGGGGGCTTCTTGGGGGAGCAGTACTTC. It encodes CASSPGTGGFLGEQYF.

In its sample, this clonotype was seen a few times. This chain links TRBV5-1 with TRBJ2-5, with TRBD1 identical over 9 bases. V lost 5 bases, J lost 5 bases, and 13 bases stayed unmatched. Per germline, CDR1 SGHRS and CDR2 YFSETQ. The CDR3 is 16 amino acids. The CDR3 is CASSLQITGGYETQYF. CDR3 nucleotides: TGCGCCAGCAGTCTGCAGATTACAGGGGGCTACGAGACCCAGTACTTC.

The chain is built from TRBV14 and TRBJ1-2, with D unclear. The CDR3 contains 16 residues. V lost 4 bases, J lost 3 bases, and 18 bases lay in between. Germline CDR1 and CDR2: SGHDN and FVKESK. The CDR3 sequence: CASSPSGSRRDYGYTF. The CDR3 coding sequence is TGTGCCAGCAGCCCCTCCGGCAGCAGACGGGACTATGGCTACACCTTC.

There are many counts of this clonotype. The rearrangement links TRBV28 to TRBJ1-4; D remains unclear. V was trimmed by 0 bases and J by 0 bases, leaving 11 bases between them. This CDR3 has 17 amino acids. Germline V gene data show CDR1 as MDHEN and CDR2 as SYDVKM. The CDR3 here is CASSLCCQLSTNEKLFF. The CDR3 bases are TGTGCCAGCAGTTTATGCTGCCAGTTATCAACTAATGAAAAACTGTTTTTT. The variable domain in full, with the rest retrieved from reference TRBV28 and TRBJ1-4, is DVKVTQSSRYLVKRTGEKVFLECVQDMDHENMFWYRQDPGLGLRLIYFSYDVKMKEKGDIPEGYSVSREKKERFSLILESASTNQTSMYLCASSLCCQLSTNEKLFFGSGTQLSVL.

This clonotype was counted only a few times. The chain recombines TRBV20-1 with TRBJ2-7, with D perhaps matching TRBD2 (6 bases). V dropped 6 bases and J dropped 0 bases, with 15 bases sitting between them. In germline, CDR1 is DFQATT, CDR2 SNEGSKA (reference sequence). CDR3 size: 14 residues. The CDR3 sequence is CSARPSTSSYEQYF. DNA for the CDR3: TGCAGTGCGCGCCCCTCGACTAGCTCCTACGAGCAGTACTTC.

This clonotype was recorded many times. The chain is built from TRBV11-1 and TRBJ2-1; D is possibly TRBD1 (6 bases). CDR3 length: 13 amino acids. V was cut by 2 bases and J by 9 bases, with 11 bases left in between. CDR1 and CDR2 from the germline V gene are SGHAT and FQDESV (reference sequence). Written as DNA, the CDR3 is TGTGCCAGCAGCTTAACAGGGTCTACTGAGCAGTTCTTC. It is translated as CASSLTGSTEQFF. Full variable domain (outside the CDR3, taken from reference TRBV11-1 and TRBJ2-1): EAEVAQSPRYKITEKSQAVAFWCDPISGHATLYWYRQILGQGPELLVQFQDESVVDDSQLPKDRFSAERLKGVDSTLKIQPAELGDSAMYLCASSLTGSTEQFFGPGTRLTVL.